The text below deals with one T cell receptor beta chain. Antigen unknown. This sample is drawn from a study of response to subunit inactivated influenza vaccine. Study observations and caveats: The authors offered the suggestion that each seasonal influenza vaccination recruits few new T cells.

The germline V gene has CDR1 GTSNPN and CDR2 SVGIG (reference sequence). The CDR3 has 16 amino acids. Losses at the gene ends were 0 bases for V and 6 bases for J; bases not matched to a gene: 10. MiXCR, run by TCRdb on the RT-PCR reads, gives a single entry per CDR3 protein. Of around 790,000 distinct CDR3 sequences listed, approximately 22% are singletons. The sequencing here drew on PBMCs from blood, taken 4 to 6 days after vaccination. The receptor was derived from a man over 45 who received an inactivated influenza vaccine. The gene calls are TRBV30 and TRBJ1-4, with TRBD1 matching 7 bases. The CDR3 sequence: CAWSVSRGLGDEKLFF. The CDR3 DNA sequence: TGTGCCTGGAGTGTCAGTAGGGGGCTCGGAGATGAAAAACTGTTTTTT.